The 32 T cell receptor beta chains below were found in one sample sequenced in a study of identical twins. Each CDR3 protein is one row after TCRdb ran MiXCR on the 5' RACE reads. This table holds roughly 150,000 distinct CDR3 sequences, under 4.5% found once. Sequenced: memory T cells sorted from blood. The receptors here all came from a man aged 18 to 30 in good health.

This clonotype appeared many times. The gene calls are TRBV5-1 and TRBJ2-1; 7 bases agree with TRBD2. The germline V gene has CDR1 SGHRS and CDR2 YFSETQ. V was clipped by 6 bases and J by 2 bases; unmatched bases: 8. The CDR3 loop spans 15 amino acids. The DNA for the CDR3 is TGCGCCAGCAAAACCGGAGCGGGAACCTACAATGAGCAGTTCTTC. Protein: CASKTGAGTYNEQFF.

Many counts were recorded for this clonotype. The V call is TRBV4-2, the J call TRBJ2-7, with TRBD1 identical over 9 bases. Germline lookup yields CDR1 LGHNA and CDR2 YNFKEQ. The V and J ends lost 0 bases and 9 bases, in that order; junction bases with no gene match: 9. The CDR3 runs to 15 residues. CDR3 coding DNA: TGTGCCAGCAGCCAAGACGGGGACAGGGAGGGTGGGCAGTACTTC. It encodes CASSQDGDREGGQYF.

This clonotype occurred a few times. This chain links TRBV5-5 with TRBJ1-2; D gene uncertain. V was trimmed by 7 bases and J by 3 bases, leaving 16 bases between them. The CDR3 sequence is 14 residues long. Germline-derived CDR1 and CDR2 are SGHKS and YYEKEE (reference sequence). CDR3 in DNA: TGTGCCAGCGTGGTAGGAGGGAGGGACTATGGCTACACCTTC. Translation gives CASVVGGRDYGYTF.

This clonotype was observed many times. The chain employs TRBV28 and TRBJ1-5; the D is unclear. Deletions cut 0 bases from V and 2 bases from J, with 17 bases between. The CDR3 runs 18 residues. The V gene's germline CDR1 is MDHEN and CDR2 SYDVKM. CDR3 sequence (DNA): TGTGCCAGCAGTTTATGGGTCGGGTCAGCTCCTGGCAATCAGCCCCAGCATTTT. It translates to CASSLWVGSAPGNQPQHF.

The table lists this clonotype with many counts. This chain connects TRBV4-3 to TRBJ2-7; 9 nucleotides agree with TRBD1. Unmatched junction bases numbered 12, after V lost 3 bases and J lost 6 bases. The CDR3 is made up of 16 amino acids. Germline CDR1 LGHNA, CDR2 YSLEER. The CDR3 loop reads CASSHSRGQGPPEQYF. In DNA form, the CDR3 reads TGCGCCAGCAGCCACTCCAGGGGACAGGGTCCGCCCGAGCAGTACTTC.

This clonotype was picked up many times. The chain has TRBV3-1 and TRBJ2-7; D is unclear. CDR3 size: 12 residues. Germline CDR1 and CDR2: LGHDT and YNNKEL (reference sequence). Trimming left V 1 base short and J 5 bases short, with 6 bases between. The CDR3: CASSQVEDEQYF. In DNA form, the CDR3 reads TGTGCCAGCAGCCAAGTAGAGGACGAGCAGTACTTC.

This clonotype was observed many times. The J gene is TRBJ2-3, the V gene TRBV7-2; tentatively, D is TRBD2 (5 bases). The V and J ends lost 0 bases and 8 bases respectively, with 12 bases between them. The CDR3 totals 14 residues. CDR1 and CDR2 from the germline V gene are SGHTA and FQGNSA. The CDR3 coding sequence is TGTGCCAGCAGCTTAGCCCCGGAACGGGGTACGCAGTATTTT. As protein: CASSLAPERGTQYF.

The table lists this clonotype with a few counts. The chain joins TRBV5-1 to TRBJ1-6; D remains ambiguous. V was clipped by 3 bases and J by 5 bases, with 6 bases between them. Germline V gene sequence: CDR1 SGHRS, CDR2 YFSETQ. CDR3 size: 13 residues. The CDR3 bases are TGCGCCAGCAGCTCAAGGGATAATTCACCCCTCCACTTT. It translates to CASSSRDNSPLHF.

In its sample, this clonotype was seen many times. The chain employs TRBV7-9 and TRBJ2-5; D might be TRBD1 (5 bases). The CDR3 is 13 amino acids. Germline V lookup: CDR1 SEHNR, CDR2 FQNEAQ (reference sequence). Trimming cost V 3 bases and J 5 bases, with 10 bases left between them. As DNA, the CDR3 is TGTGCCAGCAGCTTGGCAGGGTGGGAGACCCAGTACTTC. Translating gives CASSLAGWETQYF.

Ten or more counts support this clonotype. The rearrangement links TRBV5-8 to TRBJ2-3; 9 bases fit TRBD1. The CDR3 contains 16 residues. In germline, CDR1 is SGHTS, CDR2 YDEGEE. The ends lost 2 bases at V and 2 bases at J; junction bases unmatched: 6. CDR3 sequence: CASSFRGTGNTDTQYF. DNA of the CDR3: TGTGCCAGCAGCTTCCGAGGGACAGGGAACACAGATACGCAGTATTTT.

This clonotype was counted at least ten times. V usage is TRBV7-8 and J usage is TRBJ1-5, with 7 bases fitting TRBD1. The CDR3 has 14 amino acids. The junction had 9 bases not matched to a gene; V was cut back by 9 bases and J by 4 bases. Per germline, CDR1 SGHVS and CDR2 FQNEAQ. For the CDR3, the DNA is TGTGCCAGTAAAGAGGGGGCCCAGAATCAGCCCCAGCATTTT. Protein sequence: CASKEGAQNQPQHF.

The table lists this clonotype with many counts. The chain joins TRBV20-1 to TRBJ2-4; a possible D gene is TRBD1 (6 bases). V gave up 0 bases and J gave up 8 bases, with 14 bases separating them. CDR3 length: 14 amino acids. Germline values: CDR1 DFQATT, CDR2 SNEGSKA (reference sequence). This CDR3 is CSARDPGDAHIQYF. The CDR3 region has the DNA TGCAGTGCTAGAGACCCAGGGGACGCCCACATTCAGTACTTC.

This clonotype was counted at least ten times. The chain couples TRBV20-1 to TRBJ1-4; D is possibly TRBD1 (5 bases). Trimming took off 2 bases at V and 8 bases at J, with 12 bases between the two ends. The CDR3 extends over 13 amino acids. From germline, CDR1 is DFQATT and CDR2 SNEGSKA (reference sequence). The CDR3 nucleotides read TGCAGTGCTAGATCGGGGCGCGAAGAAAAACTGTTTTTT. The encoded protein is CSARSGREEKLFF.

This clonotype was detected ten times or more. The gene calls are TRBV20-1 and TRBJ1-3, with 9 bases lining up with TRBD1. The trim removed 5 bases at V and 6 bases at J, leaving 8 bases unmatched. The CDR3 length is 14 residues. Germline CDR1 reads DFQATT; CDR2 reads SNEGSKA (reference sequence). The CDR3 loop reads CSAEYRDRANTIYF. The CDR3 nucleotides are TGCAGTGCTGAGTACCGGGACAGGGCAAACACCATATATTTT.

This clonotype has a count of ten or more. The chain carries TRBV10-3 and TRBJ1-6; 9 positions agree with TRBD1. V lost 5 bases to trimming and J lost 6 bases; unmatched junction nucleotides: 2. This CDR3 spans 14 amino acids. Germline V gene sequence: CDR1 ENHRY, CDR2 SYGVKD. The CDR3 coding sequence is TGTGCCATCAGTACGGGACAGGGTAATTCACCCCTCCACTTT. This codes for CAISTGQGNSPLHF.

This clonotype came up many times. The rearrangement uses TRBV9 and TRBJ1-2; D remains ambiguous. Trimming cost V 3 bases and J 7 bases, with 13 bases left between them. This CDR3 has 13 amino acids. CDR1 is SGDLS and CDR2 is YYNGEE in the germline V gene. In DNA, the CDR3 is TGTGCCAGCAGCGCTGGCAGGTCGCTTGGCTACACCTTC. It encodes CASSAGRSLGYTF. The full variable domain, with the rest looked up from reference TRBV9 and TRBJ1-2, is DSGVTQTPKHLITATGQRVTLRCSPRSGDLSVYWYQQSLDQGLQFLIQYYNGEERAKGNILERFSAQQFPDLHSELNLSSLELGDSALYFCASSAGRSLGYTFGSGTRLTVV.

This clonotype was observed at least ten times. J is TRBJ2-5 and V is TRBV3-1; TRBD2 matches 9 bases. Germline loops: CDR1 LGHDT, CDR2 YNNKEL (reference sequence). The CDR3 spans 14 residues. With 6 bases clipped from V and 3 bases from J, the junction kept 5 bases outside the gene matches. CDR3 coding DNA: TGTGCCAGCAGACGGCTAGCGGGAAAAGAGACCCAGTACTTC. The encoded protein is CASRRLAGKETQYF.

V usage is TRBV3-1 and J usage is TRBJ1-5; D is unclear. Germline V gene lookup returns CDR1 LGHDT and CDR2 YNNKEL (reference sequence). CDR3 length equals 15 residues. V gave up 0 bases and J gave up 7 bases, with 13 bases separating them. CDR3 region: CASSQDWGGRQPQHF. In nucleotides, the CDR3 is TGTGCCAGCAGCCAAGATTGGGGAGGAAGGCAGCCCCAGCATTTT.

Notes on this clonotype: Possible read error: a much larger clone is one base away. This chain joins TRBV5-6 and TRBJ2-3; perhaps TRBD2 as D (5 bases). CDR1 SGHDT and CDR2 YYEEEE come from the germline V gene. This CDR3 comprises 15 residues. Trimming removed 5 bases from V and 5 bases from J, with 18 bases in between. CDR3 nucleotide sequence: TGTGCCAGCAGTCCCCCCGGACGGGGTGGAGATACGCAGTATTTT. Its translation: CASSPPGRGGDTQYF.

The table lists this clonotype with many counts. The V call is TRBV10-3, the J call TRBJ1-2, with TRBD1 matching over 7 bases. Trimming at V came to 7 bases and at J to 4 bases, leaving 6 bases not matched to a gene. Germline values: CDR1 ENHRY, CDR2 SYGVKD. The CDR3 length is 13 residues. The CDR3 loop is CAITLDRTYGYTF. CDR3 DNA: TGTGCCATCACATTGGACAGGACCTATGGCTACACCTTC.

The chain is built from TRBV29-1 and TRBJ2-1; TRBD1 matches 8 bases. The CDR3 contains 17 residues. J was trimmed by 0 bases and V by 5 bases; bases with no gene match: 12. Germline V CDR1 and CDR2: SQVTM, ANQGSEA. The CDR3 nucleotides read TGCAGCGTTTCTGGGACAGGAGGACTCGACTCCTACAATGAGCAGTTCTTC. Translated, it gives CSVSGTGGLDSYNEQFF.

This clonotype was seen many times. This sequence joins TRBV7-3 and TRBJ2-7; D ambiguous. V shed 1 base and J shed 0 bases, with 13 bases lying between them. Germline loops: CDR1 SGHTA, CDR2 FQGTGA. The CDR3 spans 16 residues. The CDR3 reads CASSLNGRNPSYEQYF. CDR3 bases: TGTGCCAGCAGCTTAAATGGACGTAACCCCTCCTACGAGCAGTACTTC. The full variable domain, rest sourced from reference TRBV7-3 and TRBJ2-7, is GAGVSQTPSNKVTEKGKYVELRCDPISGHTALYWYRQSLGQGPEFLIYFQGTGAADDSGLPNDRFFAVRPEGSVSTLKIQRTERGDSAVYLCASSLNGRNPSYEQYFGPGTRLTVT.

The rearrangement joins TRBV5-1 to TRBJ2-7; TRBD2 matches 7 bases. The CDR3 length is 14 residues. J gave up 3 bases and V 0 bases, and 3 bases lay outside the gene matches. From germline, CDR1 is SGHRS and CDR2 YFSETQ. The CDR3 bases are TGCGCCAGCAGCTTGGCGGCGGGAGTCTACGAGCAGTACTTC. It specifies CASSLAAGVYEQYF.

This clonotype showed up many times. The rearrangement links TRBV5-1 to TRBJ2-1; no firm D call. The CDR3 runs to 13 residues. In germline, CDR1 is SGHRS, CDR2 YFSETQ. V was clipped by 7 bases and J by 1 base, with 9 bases between them. CDR3 loop: CASGLPSYNEQFF. The CDR3 coding sequence is TGCGCCAGCGGTCTACCATCCTACAATGAGCAGTTCTTC.

Ten or more counts support this clonotype. The chain uses TRBV11-1 and TRBJ2-4; 12 bases are shared with TRBD2. Germline V gives CDR1 SGHAT, CDR2 FQDESV (reference sequence). Trimming at V came to 5 bases and at J to 1 base, leaving 3 bases not matched to a gene. This CDR3 is 16 amino acids long. DNA for the CDR3: TGTGCCAGCAGCCAGACTAGCGGGAGTGCCAAAAACATTCAGTACTTC. Amino acid sequence: CASSQTSGSAKNIQYF. Together with reference TRBV11-1 and TRBJ2-4, the CDR3 gives the full variable domain: EAEVAQSPRYKITEKSQAVAFWCDPISGHATLYWYRQILGQGPELLVQFQDESVVDDSQLPKDRFSAERLKGVDSTLKIQPAELGDSAMYLCASSQTSGSAKNIQYFGAGTRLSVL.

This clonotype has at least ten counts. The J gene is TRBJ2-5, the V gene TRBV7-8; no definite D call. Per the germline V gene, CDR1 is SGHVS and CDR2 is FQNEAQ. The CDR3 is made up of 13 amino acids. Trimming took off 2 bases at V and 5 bases at J, with 9 bases between the two ends. The CDR3 DNA sequence: TGTGCCAGCAGCTTAATAAATGTGGAGACCCAGTACTTC. It codes for CASSLINVETQYF. The whole variable domain, filled in from reference TRBV7-8 and TRBJ2-5, reads GAGVSQSPRYKVAKRGQDVALRCDPISGHVSLFWYQQALGQGPEFLTYFQNEAQLDKSGLPSDRFFAERPEGSVSTLKIQRTQQEDSAVYLCASSLINVETQYFGPGTRLLVL.

The table lists this clonotype with a few counts. The gene calls are TRBV6-1 and TRBJ1-6; possible D gene TRBD1, 6 bases. The germline V and J ends were trimmed by 8 bases and 6 bases, with 17 bases remaining between them. Germline values: CDR1 MNHNS, CDR2 SASEGT. This CDR3 contains 15 residues. CDR3 nucleotide sequence: TGTGCCAGCCGTAATGGGGCAGGGGTTAATTCACCCCTCCACTTT. Translation: CASRNGAGVNSPLHF.

In its sample, this clonotype was seen many times. J is TRBJ2-5 and V is TRBV20-1; maybe TRBD1 (5 bases). Germline V gives CDR1 DFQATT, CDR2 SNEGSKA (reference sequence). V was trimmed by 0 bases and J by 1 base, leaving 12 bases between them. The CDR3 extends over 15 amino acids. The CDR3 DNA sequence: TGCAGTGCTAGAGACAACTTACAGGTCCAAGAGACCCAGTACTTC. This translates into CSARDNLQVQETQYF.

This clonotype occurred many times. The V call is TRBV5-1, the J call TRBJ1-1; tentative D call: TRBD1 (5 bases). V lost 4 bases, J lost 1 base, and 14 bases lay in between. CDR1 is SGHRS and CDR2 is YFSETQ in the germline V gene. This CDR3 comprises 15 residues. CDR3 sequence reads: CASSTAPGANTEAFF. The CDR3 DNA reads as TGCGCCAGCAGCACCGCCCCCGGGGCGAACACTGAAGCTTTCTTT.

This clonotype was observed many times. This rearrangement joins TRBV7-2 to TRBJ1-2; D remains unclear. This CDR3 comprises 13 residues. Germline CDR1 is SGHTA and CDR2 is FQGNSA. V dropped 4 bases and J dropped 8 bases, with 14 bases sitting between them. The CDR3 DNA sequence: TGTGCCAGCAGCTGGAGACCCAGTGGAGGCTACACCTTC. Its translation: CASSWRPSGGYTF.

Many counts were recorded for this clonotype. The V call is TRBV29-1, the J call TRBJ2-1, with D maybe TRBD1 (6 bases). The germline CDR1 and CDR2 sequences are SQVTM and ANQGSEA. This CDR3 has 13 amino acids. V lost 7 bases to trimming and J lost 3 bases, with 13 bases between them. The CDR3 is CSAQGDGYNEQFF. CDR3 DNA: TGCAGCGCACAGGGCGATGGCTACAATGAGCAGTTCTTC.

This clonotype showed up many times. The chain has TRBV9 and TRBJ2-1; TRBD2 agrees at 13 bases. Germline-derived CDR1 and CDR2 are SGDLS and YYNGEE. V lost 4 bases to trimming and J lost 7 bases; unmatched junction nucleotides: 8. The CDR3 length is 16 residues. CDR3 bases: TGTGCCAGCAGCCCGAAGGGACTAGCGGGATATAATGAGCAGTTCTTC. Protein sequence: CASSPKGLAGYNEQFF.